This TCR beta chain was recorded in a study of blood T cell repertoires in COVID-19. Turning to the study itself: The United States, Italy and Spain were the sources of the acute and convalescent COVID-19 samples. PBMCs, B-cell-depleted T cells, or T cells provided the cDNA or gDNA that made up the material.

The CDR3 extends over 13 amino acids. V lost 8 bases to trimming and J lost 4 bases, with 12 bases between them. Germline V gives CDR1 SNHLY, CDR2 FYNNEI. In the original processing: From reference gene primer amplification, estimates of nucleated cell counts were derived. Repertoires were generated with immunoSEQ multiplex PCR, while TCRdb's copy carries only in-frame clones and drops some. V, J and clone size were drawn from that table, and D and trimming were deduced from the DNA. The repertoire holds about 81,000 clones, with around 91% as singletons. The sequencing sample was made of peripheral blood. The genes are TRBV2 and TRBJ1-3; D unclear. This sequence was found in a man in his 70s with active or convalescent COVID-19. The CDR3: CASPRRNGNTIYF. Here the CDR3 DNA reads TGTGCCAGCCCCCGCAGGAACGGAAACACCATATATTTT.